The next 14 T cell receptor beta chains were all read from a single sample in a study of long-term antiretroviral therapy in people with HIV. Sequencing used immunoSEQ v3.0 at survey level. Profiling relied on immunoSEQ multiplex PCR, and the TCRdb table lists in-frame clones only, not all of them. The sample contains about 33,000 clones, approximately 80% of which appear only once. The material sequenced was unsorted PBMCs, taken 3.1 years after starting antiretroviral therapy. Source of these receptors: a woman between 50 and 59 years old with HIV.

The chain is built from TRBV30 and TRBJ1-4; D gene unclear. This CDR3 spans 14 amino acids. The V gene's germline CDR1 is GTSNPN and CDR2 SVGIG (reference sequence). The V gene lost 0 bases and the J gene lost 2 bases, with 7 bases spanning the gap. The CDR3 DNA is TGTGCCTGGAGTGTGCCCGAGACTAATGAAAAACTGTTTTTT. Translation: CAWSVPETNEKLFF.

The chain joins TRBV19 to TRBJ1-5; D unclear. The CDR3 is made up of 13 amino acids. V gave up 5 bases and J gave up 5 bases, with 10 bases separating them. Germline loops: CDR1 LNHDA, CDR2 SQIVND (reference sequence). The CDR3 sequence is CASSVSRDQPQHF. The CDR3 DNA reads as TGTGCCAGTAGTGTCTCCCGGGATCAGCCCCAGCATTTT.

The genes are TRBV2 and TRBJ2-2; D possibly matches TRBD1 or TRBD2 (5 bases each). Germline values: CDR1 SNHLY, CDR2 FYNNEI. With 6 bases removed from V and 2 bases from J, the gap between germline ends came to 13 bases. This CDR3 contains 15 residues. CDR3 sequence (DNA): TGTGCCAGCAGGTTGGGGACGGCTAACACCGGGGAGCTGTTTTTT. Amino acids: CASRLGTANTGELFF.

V gene TRBV4-2 combines with J gene TRBJ2-2; 13 bases map to TRBD2. J lost 7 bases, V lost 3 bases, and 8 bases had no gene match. Germline V CDR1 and CDR2: LGHNA, YNFKEQ. This CDR3 has 17 residues. The CDR3 sequence is CASSHLGTSGMGGELFF. DNA for the CDR3: TGTGCCAGCAGCCATTTAGGGACTAGCGGGATGGGCGGGGAGCTGTTTTTT.

The chain combines TRBV6-5 with TRBJ2-5, with a tentative D call TRBD1 (5 bases). CDR3 length: 15 amino acids. Per germline, CDR1 MNHEY and CDR2 SVGAGI. V was pared by 6 bases and J by 0 bases, with 14 bases between. The CDR3 DNA follows: TGTGCCAGCAGCCCTTATGGGGCGTACCAAGAGACCCAGTACTTC. This gives the protein CASSPYGAYQETQYF.

The chain combines TRBV2 with TRBJ1-1; D remains unclear. CDR1 is SNHLY, CDR2 FYNNEI, per germline. The CDR3 has 14 amino acids. V was clipped by 8 bases and J by 0 bases, with 13 bases between them. This CDR3 reads CASPLGAMNTEAFF. The CDR3, as DNA: TGTGCCAGCCCCTTAGGCGCCATGAACACTGAAGCTTTCTTT.

V and J are TRBV28 and TRBJ1-2; 7 bases line up with TRBD1. The CDR3 loop spans 12 amino acids. V gave up 9 bases and J gave up 5 bases; unmatched junction bases: 6. CDR1 is MDHEN and CDR2 is SYDVKM in the germline V gene. The CDR3 DNA follows: TGTGCCAGTCGGGACAGCCTTTATGGCTACACCTTC. Protein product: CASRDSLYGYTF.

The chain uses TRBV9 and TRBJ1-1, with D possibly being TRBD1 (5 bases). Germline assignment: CDR1 SGDLS and CDR2 YYNGEE. V was shortened by 2 bases and J by 4 bases, with 15 bases between the two germline ends. This CDR3 has 15 amino acids. Here the CDR3 reads CASSVAPGRGTEAFF. The CDR3, as DNA: TGTGCCAGCAGCGTCGCCCCAGGGAGGGGCACTGAAGCTTTCTTT.

The chain combines TRBV6-6 with TRBJ1-5; TRBD1 matches 11 bases. V was clipped by 6 bases and J by 7 bases; unmatched bases: 5. The CDR3 covers 14 residues. Germline CDR1 is MNHNY and CDR2 is SVGAGI (reference sequence). As DNA, the CDR3 is TGTGCCAGCAGGGACAGGGGGCTAGGGCAGCCCCAGCATTTT. Protein sequence: CASRDRGLGQPQHF.

This chain uses TRBV20-1 with TRBJ2-7; TRBD1 might be the D (5 bases). The ends were cut back, 6 bases at V and 6 bases at J, with 12 bases in the middle. The CDR3 runs to 11 residues. Per germline, CDR1 DFQATT and CDR2 SNEGSKA (reference sequence). The CDR3 reads CSAPGNGEQYF. CDR3 nucleotide sequence: TGCAGTGCCCCAGGGAACGGCGAGCAGTACTTC.

The chain is built from TRBV12-2 and TRBJ2-5. TRBV12-2 constitutes a pseudogene. The CDR3 consists of 15 residues. CDR3 sequence reads: CASRPQGKAQETQYF. The CDR3, as DNA: TGTGCAAGTCGCCCTCAAGGAAAGGCCCAAGAGACCCAGTACTTC.

V is TRBV11-3 and J is TRBJ2-5; unclear D gene. Germline V gives CDR1 SGHNT, CDR2 YENEEA. The CDR3 length is 16 residues. V lost 5 bases and J 2 bases, leaving 18 bases between the germline ends. CDR3 sequence: CASSTQFGPGQETQYF. CDR3 DNA: TGTGCCAGCAGCACCCAATTCGGGCCCGGGCAAGAGACCCAGTACTTC.

V gene TRBV2 combines with J gene TRBJ2-7; weak D call: TRBD1 (5 bases). Trimming pared 8 bases from V and 3 bases from J, leaving 8 bases between. The CDR3 sequence is 11 residues long. The germline V gene encodes CDR1 SNHLY and CDR2 FYNNEI. DNA for the CDR3: TGTGCCAGCGGGGCCGGCTACGAGCAGTACTTC. Residues: CASGAGYEQYF.

The V gene is TRBV5-6, the J gene TRBJ2-1; 9 positions match TRBD2. The germline V gene has CDR1 SGHDT and CDR2 YYEEEE. The CDR3 sequence is 16 residues long. The V and J ends lost 1 base and 7 bases, in that order; junction bases with no gene match: 9. The CDR3 DNA reads TGTGCCAGCAGCTTGTCTTTCGGCGGGGGGGCAAATGAGCAGTTCTTC. This codes for CASSLSFGGGANEQFF.